These 15 T cell receptor beta chains came from one sample sequenced in a study of cytomegalovirus exposure and HLA in healthy donors. The PCR employed 60 Vbeta primers together with 13 Jbeta primers. Generated by immunoSEQ multiplex PCR, the TCRdb table keeps only in-frame clones and is missing some. The sample has more than 100,000 clones; approximately 70% are singletons. The specimen sequenced was PBMCs. The source of these receptors is a woman between 45 and 65 years old in good health and CMV-seronegative.

This chain connects TRBV6-5 to TRBJ1-2; tentatively, D is TRBD1 (6 bases). Per germline, CDR1 MNHEY and CDR2 SVGAGI. V dropped 2 bases and J dropped 1 base, with 11 bases sitting between them. CDR3 length: 15 amino acids. The CDR3 spells CASSYGQTYNYGYTF. In DNA, the CDR3 is TGTGCCAGCAGTTACGGACAGACTTATAACTATGGCTACACCTTC.

The gene calls are TRBV9 and TRBJ2-3; 7 nucleotides match TRBD2. The junction had 9 bases not matched to a gene; V was cut back by 4 bases and J by 4 bases. Germline CDR1 and CDR2: SGDLS and YYNGEE. The CDR3 spans 15 residues. In DNA, the CDR3 is TGTGCCAGCAGCACAAGCGGGACCGTCTCAGATACGCAGTATTTT. Protein: CASSTSGTVSDTQYF.

The chain has TRBV4-1 and TRBJ2-1, with 11 nucleotides matching TRBD2. The V gene end was trimmed by 0 bases and the J gene end by 7 bases; junction bases not matched to a gene: 2. Germline V gene lookup returns CDR1 MGHRA and CDR2 YSYEKL. CDR3 length: 15 residues. CDR3 amino acids: CASSQEGLAVNEQFF. The DNA of the CDR3 is TGCGCCAGCAGCCAAGAGGGACTAGCGGTAAATGAGCAGTTCTTC.

This sequence joins TRBV6-1 and TRBJ1-1, with 7 bases that match TRBD1. CDR1 and CDR2 from the germline V gene are MNHNS and SASEGT. The CDR3 is 12 residues long. Trimming took 8 bases from V and 11 from J; bases not matched to a gene: 11. DNA of the CDR3: TGTGCCAGCCGGCGGGAGGGGGCGTCGGCTTTCTTT. Translation gives CASRREGASAFF.

This sequence joins TRBV5-1 and TRBJ2-5; D is uncertain. CDR1 is SGHRS, CDR2 YFSETQ, per germline. CDR3 length: 16 amino acids. Trimming shortened V by 7 bases and J by 2 bases, and 21 bases separated the two germline ends. The CDR3 sequence is CASASGLTSYQETQYF. DNA for the CDR3: TGCGCCAGCGCCTCAGGTTTAACCTCGTATCAAGAGACCCAGTACTTC.

This clone was detected only a few times. The chain recombines TRBV7-8 with TRBJ2-7; tentatively, D is TRBD1 (6 bases). The CDR3 has 14 amino acids. Germline CDR1 is SGHVS and CDR2 is FQNEAQ. V was cut by 2 bases and J by 7 bases, with 15 bases left in between. This chain's CDR3 is CASSLSQQGREQYF. The CDR3 nucleotides read TGTGCCAGCAGCTTAAGTCAGCAGGGGAGAGAGCAGTACTTC.

This rearrangement joins TRBV28 to TRBJ2-7, with D possibly matching TRBD2 (5 bases). Germline lookup yields CDR1 MDHEN and CDR2 SYDVKM. The CDR3 length is 15 residues. V lost 3 bases and J 2 bases, leaving 14 bases between the germline ends. Here the CDR3 DNA reads TGTGCCAGCAGTTTGTTCGCGGGTGGAACCTACGAGCAGTACTTC. Its translation is CASSLFAGGTYEQYF.

This clone was seen just once. The chain is built from TRBV6-1 and TRBJ2-7, with 7 bases lining up with TRBD1. The V and J ends lost 1 base and 6 bases, in that order; junction bases with no gene match: 9. The CDR3 runs 15 residues. Germline loops: CDR1 MNHNS, CDR2 SASEGT. DNA of the CDR3: TGTGCCAGCAGTGAAGAGCCGGGACAGTGGAGCGAGCAGTACTTC. Translating it yields CASSEEPGQWSEQYF.

The J gene is TRBJ1-1, the V gene TRBV13, with 7 bases identical to TRBD1. From germline, CDR1 is PRHDT and CDR2 FYEKMQ (reference sequence). The CDR3 has 13 residues. V trimming: 6 bases; J trimming: 4 bases; junction bases outside the gene matches: 5. The CDR3 DNA is TGTGCCAGCAGAATCAGGGGGAGCACTGAAGCTTTCTTT. Amino acid sequence: CASRIRGSTEAFF. Full variable domain (outside the CDR3, taken from reference TRBV13 and TRBJ1-1): AAGVIQSPRHLIKEKRETATLKCYPIPRHDTVYWYQQGPGQDPQFLISFYEKMQSDKGSIPDRFSAQQFSDYHSELNMSSLELGDSALYFCASRIRGSTEAFFGQGTRLTVV.

This clone has just a few counts. V usage is TRBV7-2 and J usage is TRBJ2-2; 10 nucleotides match TRBD1. CDR1 SGHTA and CDR2 FQGNSA come from the germline V gene. V dropped 3 bases and J dropped 1; count of bases not matched to a gene: 5. There are 17 residues in the CDR3. CDR3 nucleotides: TGTGCCAGCAGCTTCCCGACAGGGGGCGGGAACACCGGGGAGCTGTTTTTT. This sequence encodes CASSFPTGGGNTGELFF.

The chain is built from TRBV6-5 and TRBJ1-4; 9 positions match TRBD1. Trimming removed 5 bases from V and 8 bases from J; junction bases left unmatched: 9. The germline gives CDR1 MNHEY, CDR2 SVGAGI. CDR3 length equals 15 residues. In DNA, the CDR3 is TGTGCCAGCAGTCCACGGACAGGGGATGGGGAAAAACTGTTTTTT. Translating it yields CASSPRTGDGEKLFF.

The chain couples TRBV5-1 to TRBJ1-1, with 7 bases that match TRBD1. The CDR3 contains 15 residues. J was trimmed by 3 bases and V by 4 bases; bases with no gene match: 9. Germline V gene sequence: CDR1 SGHRS, CDR2 YFSETQ. The chain's CDR3 is CASSHTGTADTEAFF. The DNA of the CDR3 is TGCGCCAGCAGCCACACCGGGACAGCAGACACTGAAGCTTTCTTT.

The gene calls are TRBV28 and TRBJ1-1, with D possibly TRBD1 on 6 matching bases. The CDR3 contains 15 residues. Looked up from germline, CDR1 is MDHEN and CDR2 is SYDVKM. V was trimmed by 4 bases and J by 0 bases, leaving 12 bases between them. The CDR3 DNA reads TGTGCCAGCAGTTCCCCGACAGGAATGAACACTGAAGCTTTCTTT. Translating gives CASSSPTGMNTEAFF. Looking up the rest from reference TRBV28 and TRBJ1-1 gives the full variable domain: DVKVTQSSRYLVKRTGEKVFLECVQDMDHENMFWYRQDPGLGLRLIYFSYDVKMKEKGDIPEGYSVSREKKERFSLILESASTNQTSMYLCASSSPTGMNTEAFFGQGTRLTVV.

The gene calls are TRBV4-3 and TRBJ1-2; D is unclear. From germline, CDR1 is LGHNA and CDR2 YSLEER. V lost 0 bases, J lost 7 bases, and 15 bases lay in between. CDR3 length equals 15 residues. The CDR3 protein is CASSQDPGEVGGYTF. CDR3 DNA: TGCGCCAGCAGCCAAGATCCCGGGGAGGTTGGTGGCTACACCTTC.

This clone was seen only a few times. The rearrangement uses TRBV11-2 and TRBJ1-2; 9 nucleotides agree with TRBD1. V trimming: 3 bases; J trimming: 4 bases; junction bases outside the gene matches: 3. CDR1 and CDR2 (germline): SGHAT, FQNNGV. The CDR3 runs 14 residues. The CDR3 protein is CASSLPQGAYGYTF. Here the CDR3 DNA reads TGTGCCAGCAGCTTGCCACAGGGGGCCTATGGCTACACCTTC. Full variable domain (remainder filled in from reference TRBV11-2 and TRBJ1-2): EAGVAQSPRYKIIEKRQSVAFWCNPISGHATLYWYQQILGQGPKLLIQFQNNGVVDDSQLPKDRFSAERLKGVDSTLKIQPAKLEDSAVYLCASSLPQGAYGYTFGSGTRLTVV.